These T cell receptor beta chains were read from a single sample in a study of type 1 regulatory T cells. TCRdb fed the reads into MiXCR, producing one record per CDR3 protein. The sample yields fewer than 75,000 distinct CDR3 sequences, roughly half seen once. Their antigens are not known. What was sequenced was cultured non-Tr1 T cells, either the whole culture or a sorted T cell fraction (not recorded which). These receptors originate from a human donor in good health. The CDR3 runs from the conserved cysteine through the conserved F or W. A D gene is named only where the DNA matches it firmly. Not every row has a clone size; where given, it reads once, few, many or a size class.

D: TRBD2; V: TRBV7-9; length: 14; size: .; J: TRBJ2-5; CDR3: CASSLASGRETQYF; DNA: TGTGCCAGCAGCTTGGCTAGCGGGCGGGAGACCCAGTACTTC
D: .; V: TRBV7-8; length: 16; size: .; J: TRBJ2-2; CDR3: CASSFLPVGVPGELFF; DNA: TGTGCCAGCAGCTTCCTCCCGGTGGGTGTTCCCGGGGAGCTGTTTTTT
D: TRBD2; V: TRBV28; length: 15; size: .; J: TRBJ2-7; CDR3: CASSITSGGTYEQYF; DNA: TGTGCCAGCAGTATAACTAGCGGGGGGACCTACGAGCAGTACTTC
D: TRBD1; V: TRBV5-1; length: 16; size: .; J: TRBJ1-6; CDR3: CASSPKQGAYNSPLHF; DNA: TGCGCCAGCAGCCCGAAACAGGGGGCCTATAATTCACCCCTCCACTTT
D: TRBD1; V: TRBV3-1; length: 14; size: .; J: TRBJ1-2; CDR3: CASSQAGQGLGYTF; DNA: TGTGCCAGCAGCCAAGCCGGACAGGGTCTTGGCTACACCTTC
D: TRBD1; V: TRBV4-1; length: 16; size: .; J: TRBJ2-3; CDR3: CASSQAGTGSTDTQYF; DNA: TGCGCCAGCAGCCAAGCCGGGACAGGTAGCACAGATACGCAGTATTTT
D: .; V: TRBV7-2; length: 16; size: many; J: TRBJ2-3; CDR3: CASSLGTGGGSDTQYF; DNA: TGTGCCAGCAGCTTAGGGACGGGGGGCGGATCAGATACGCAGTATTTT
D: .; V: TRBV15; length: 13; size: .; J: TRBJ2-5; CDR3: CATSRNNGETQYF; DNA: TGTGCCACCAGCAGAAATAATGGAGAGACCCAGTACTTC
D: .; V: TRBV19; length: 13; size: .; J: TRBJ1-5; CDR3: CATSRQLNQPQHF; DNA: TGTGCCACCAGCAGACAGTTAAACCAGCCCCAGCATTTT
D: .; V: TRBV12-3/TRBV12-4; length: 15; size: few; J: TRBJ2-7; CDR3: CASSSNRDLTVEQYF; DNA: TGTGCCAGCAGTTCTAACAGGGACCTAACGGTCGAGCAGTACTTC
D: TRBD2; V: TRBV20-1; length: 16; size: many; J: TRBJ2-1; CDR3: CSAGLAGGISYNEQFF; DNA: TGCAGTGCCGGACTAGCGGGGGGAATCTCCTACAATGAGCAGTTCTTC
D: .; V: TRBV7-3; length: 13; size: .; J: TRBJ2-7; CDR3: CASSSGKEYEQYF; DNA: TGTGCCAGCAGCTCCGGTAAGGAGTACGAGCAGTACTTC
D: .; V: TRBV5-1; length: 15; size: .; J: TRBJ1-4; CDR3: CASSFTGLSREKLFF; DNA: TGCGCCAGCAGCTTCACAGGGCTTTCAAGAGAAAAACTGTTTTTT
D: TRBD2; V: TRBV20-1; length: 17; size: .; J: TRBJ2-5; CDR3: CSARGVLAGEYQETQYF; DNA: TGCAGTGCTAGGGGGGTTTTAGCGGGAGAGTACCAAGAGACCCAGTACTTC
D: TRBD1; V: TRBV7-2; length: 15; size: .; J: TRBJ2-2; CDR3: CASSSDRGFSGELFF; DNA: TGTGCCAGCAGCTCGGACAGGGGATTTTCCGGGGAGCTGTTTTTT
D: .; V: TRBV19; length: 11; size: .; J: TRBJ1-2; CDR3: CASSIGRVVTF; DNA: TGTGCCAGTAGTATTGGCAGGGTAGTCACCTTC
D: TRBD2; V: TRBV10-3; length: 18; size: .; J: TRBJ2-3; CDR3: CAISESRTRAGSTDTQYF; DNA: TGTGCCATCAGTGAGTCGAGGACTAGGGCAGGAAGCACAGATACGCAGTATTTT
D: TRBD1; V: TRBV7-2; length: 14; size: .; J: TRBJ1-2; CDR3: CASSLAGTGYGYTF; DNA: TGTGCCAGCAGCTTAGCCGGGACAGGGTATGGCTACACCTTC
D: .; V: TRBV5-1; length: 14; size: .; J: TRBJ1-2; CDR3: CASSPGDGLYGYTF; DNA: TGCGCCAGCAGCCCGGGGGACGGACTCTATGGCTACACCTTC
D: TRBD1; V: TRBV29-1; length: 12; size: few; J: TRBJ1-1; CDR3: CSAGTGNTEAFF; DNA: TGCAGCGCCGGGACAGGGAACACTGAAGCTTTCTTT
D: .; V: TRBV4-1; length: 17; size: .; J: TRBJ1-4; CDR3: CASSQVDLGFVNEKLFF; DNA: TGCGCCAGCAGCCAGGTGGATCTGGGGTTTGTTAATGAAAAACTGTTTTTT
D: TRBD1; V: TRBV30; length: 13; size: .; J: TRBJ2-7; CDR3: CAWGKGANYEQYF; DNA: TGTGCCTGGGGAAAGGGGGCCAACTACGAGCAGTACTTC
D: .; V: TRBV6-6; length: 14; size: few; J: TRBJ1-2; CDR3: CASSFPQSNYGYTF; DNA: TGTGCCAGCAGTTTCCCGCAGTCTAACTATGGCTACACCTTC
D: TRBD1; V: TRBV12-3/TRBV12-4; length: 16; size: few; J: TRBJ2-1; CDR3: CASSFRAGQGLDEQFF; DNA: TGTGCCAGCAGTTTCAGAGCGGGACAGGGGTTAGATGAGCAGTTCTTC
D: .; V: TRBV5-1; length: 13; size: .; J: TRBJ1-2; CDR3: CASSLDTVYGYTF; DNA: TGCGCCAGCAGCCTGGACACGGTCTATGGCTACACCTTC
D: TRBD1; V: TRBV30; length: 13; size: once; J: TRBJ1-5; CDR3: CAWSVQGGQPQHF; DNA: TGTGCCTGGAGTGTACAGGGGGGACAGCCCCAGCATTTT
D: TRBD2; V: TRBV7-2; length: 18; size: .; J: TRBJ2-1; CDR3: CASSPPPASGGNYNEQFF; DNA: TGTGCCAGCAGCCCCCCCCCGGCTAGCGGAGGGAATTACAATGAGCAGTTCTTC
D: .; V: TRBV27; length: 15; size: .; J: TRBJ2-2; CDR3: CASSKSDRNTGELFF; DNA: TGTGCCAGCAGTAAGTCGGACAGGAACACCGGGGAGCTGTTTTTT
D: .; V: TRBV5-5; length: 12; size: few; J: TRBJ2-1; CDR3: CASSFTLVEQFF; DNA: TGTGCCAGCAGCTTTACACTGGTGGAGCAGTTCTTC
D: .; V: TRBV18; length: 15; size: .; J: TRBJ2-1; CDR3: CASSPLVGSYNEQFF; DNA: TGTGCCAGCTCCCCACTTGTGGGGTCCTACAATGAGCAGTTCTTC
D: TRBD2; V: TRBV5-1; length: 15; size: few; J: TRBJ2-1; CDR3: CASSLVSGGAGEQFF; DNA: TGCGCCAGCAGCTTGGTTAGCGGGGGGGCAGGGGAGCAGTTCTTC
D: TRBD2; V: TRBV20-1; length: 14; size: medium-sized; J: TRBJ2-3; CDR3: CSASPAGSTDTQYF; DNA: TGCAGTGCTAGTCCAGCGGGGAGCACAGATACGCAGTATTTT
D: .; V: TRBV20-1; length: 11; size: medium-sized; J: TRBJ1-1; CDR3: CSASGNTEAFF; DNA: TGCAGTGCTAGTGGGAACACTGAAGCTTTCTTT
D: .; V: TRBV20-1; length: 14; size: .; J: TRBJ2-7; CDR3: CSARDQQSSYEQYF; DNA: TGCAGTGCTAGAGATCAACAAAGCTCCTACGAGCAGTACTTC
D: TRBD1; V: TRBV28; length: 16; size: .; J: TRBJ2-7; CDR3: CASSESTGGFAYEQYF; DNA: TGTGCCAGCAGTGAATCAACAGGGGGCTTCGCCTACGAGCAGTACTTC
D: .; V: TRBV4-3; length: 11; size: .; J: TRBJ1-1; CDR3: CASSQEGEAFF; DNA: TGCGCCAGCAGCCAAGAAGGGGAAGCTTTCTTT
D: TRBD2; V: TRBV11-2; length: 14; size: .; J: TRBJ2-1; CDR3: CASSFAGDYNEQFF; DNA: TGTGCCAGCAGCTTTGCGGGGGACTACAATGAGCAGTTCTTC
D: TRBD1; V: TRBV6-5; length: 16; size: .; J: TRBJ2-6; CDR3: CASREQGAYGANVLTF; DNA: TGTGCCAGCAGGGAACAGGGGGCATATGGGGCCAACGTCCTGACTTTC
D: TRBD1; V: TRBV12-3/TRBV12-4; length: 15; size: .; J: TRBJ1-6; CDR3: CASSPGQFYNSPLHF; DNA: TGTGCCAGCAGTCCGGGACAGTTCTATAATTCACCCCTCCACTTT
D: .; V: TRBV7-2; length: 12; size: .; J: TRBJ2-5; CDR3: CASSDQGGIQYF; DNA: TGTGCCAGCAGCGACCAGGGCGGGATCCAGTACTTC
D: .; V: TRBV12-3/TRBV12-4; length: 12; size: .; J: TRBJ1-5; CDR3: CASRRGSQPQHF; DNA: TGTGCCAGCAGGAGGGGATCGCAGCCCCAGCATTTT
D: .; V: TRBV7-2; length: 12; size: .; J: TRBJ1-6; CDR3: CASSPHQSPLHF; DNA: TGTGCCAGCAGCCCCCACCAATCACCCCTCCACTTT
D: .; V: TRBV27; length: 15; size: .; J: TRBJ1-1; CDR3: CASSTPGIGVTEAFF; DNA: TGTGCCAGCAGTACCCCGGGCATAGGGGTGACTGAAGCTTTCTTT
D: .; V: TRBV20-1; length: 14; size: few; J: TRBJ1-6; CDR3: CSAGGSSSTSPLHF; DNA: TGCAGTGCTGGAGGATCTTCCTCGACTTCACCCCTCCACTTT
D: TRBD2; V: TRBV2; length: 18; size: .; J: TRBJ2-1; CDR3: CASSEAGTSGGSYNEQFF; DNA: TGTGCCAGCAGTGAAGCCGGGACTAGCGGGGGCTCCTACAATGAGCAGTTCTTC
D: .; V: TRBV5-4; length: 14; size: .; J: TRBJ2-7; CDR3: CASSFGGTPYEQYF; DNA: TGTGCCAGCAGCTTCGGCGGGACTCCCTACGAGCAGTACTTC